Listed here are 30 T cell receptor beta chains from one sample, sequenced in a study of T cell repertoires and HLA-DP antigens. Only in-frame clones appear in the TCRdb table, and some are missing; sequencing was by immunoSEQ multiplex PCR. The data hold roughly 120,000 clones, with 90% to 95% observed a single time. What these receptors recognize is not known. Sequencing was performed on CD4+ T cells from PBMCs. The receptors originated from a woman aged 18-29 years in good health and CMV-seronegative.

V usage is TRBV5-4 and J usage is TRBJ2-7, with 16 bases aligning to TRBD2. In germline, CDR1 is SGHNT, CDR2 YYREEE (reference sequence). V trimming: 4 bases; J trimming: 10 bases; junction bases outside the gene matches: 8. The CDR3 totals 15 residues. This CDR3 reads CASSPGTSGRASQYF. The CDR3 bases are TGTGCCAGCAGCCCGGGGACTAGCGGGAGGGCCTCCCAGTACTTC.

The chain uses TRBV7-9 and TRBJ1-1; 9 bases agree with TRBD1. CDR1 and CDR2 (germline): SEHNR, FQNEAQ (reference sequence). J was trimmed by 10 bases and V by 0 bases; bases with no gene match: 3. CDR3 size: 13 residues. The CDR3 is CASSLAGQGGAFF. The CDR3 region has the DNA TGTGCCAGCAGCTTAGCGGGACAGGGAGGAGCTTTCTTT.

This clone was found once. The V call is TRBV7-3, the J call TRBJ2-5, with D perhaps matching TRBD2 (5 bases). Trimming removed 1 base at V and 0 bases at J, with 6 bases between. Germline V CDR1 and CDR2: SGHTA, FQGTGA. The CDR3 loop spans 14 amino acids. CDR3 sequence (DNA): TGTGCCAGCAGCTTAAGAGGGAACCAAGAGACCCAGTACTTC. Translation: CASSLRGNQETQYF. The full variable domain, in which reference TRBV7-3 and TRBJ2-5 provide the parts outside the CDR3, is GAGVSQTPSNKVTEKGKYVELRCDPISGHTALYWYRQSLGQGPEFLIYFQGTGAADDSGLPNDRFFAVRPEGSVSTLKIQRTERGDSAVYLCASSLRGNQETQYFGPGTRLLVL.

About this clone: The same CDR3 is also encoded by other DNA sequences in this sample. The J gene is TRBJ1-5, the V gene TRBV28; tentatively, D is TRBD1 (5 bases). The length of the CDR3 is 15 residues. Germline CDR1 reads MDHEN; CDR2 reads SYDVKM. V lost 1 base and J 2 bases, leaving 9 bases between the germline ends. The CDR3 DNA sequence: TGTGCCAGCAGTTTATTAGGGGATGGCAATCAGCCCCAGCATTTT. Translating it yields CASSLLGDGNQPQHF.

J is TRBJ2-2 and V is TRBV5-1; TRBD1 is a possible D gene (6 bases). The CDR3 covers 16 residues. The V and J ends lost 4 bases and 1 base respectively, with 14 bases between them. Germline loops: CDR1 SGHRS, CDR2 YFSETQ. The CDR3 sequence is CASSAQGQGNTGELFF. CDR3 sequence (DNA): TGCGCCAGCAGCGCTCAGGGGCAGGGGAACACCGGGGAGCTGTTTTTT.

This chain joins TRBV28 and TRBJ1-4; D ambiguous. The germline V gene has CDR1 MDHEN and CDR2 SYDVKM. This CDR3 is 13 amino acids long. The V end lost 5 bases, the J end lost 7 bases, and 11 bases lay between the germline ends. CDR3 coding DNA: TGTGCCAGCAGTGGGAGTCTGGGTGAAAAACTGTTTTTT. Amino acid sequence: CASSGSLGEKLFF.

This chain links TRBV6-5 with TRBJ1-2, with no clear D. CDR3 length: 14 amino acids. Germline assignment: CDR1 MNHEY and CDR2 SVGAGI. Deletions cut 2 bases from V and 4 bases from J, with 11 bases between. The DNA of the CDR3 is TGTGCCAGCAGTTACAATCGGGAGGGCTATGGCTACACCTTC. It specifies CASSYNREGYGYTF.

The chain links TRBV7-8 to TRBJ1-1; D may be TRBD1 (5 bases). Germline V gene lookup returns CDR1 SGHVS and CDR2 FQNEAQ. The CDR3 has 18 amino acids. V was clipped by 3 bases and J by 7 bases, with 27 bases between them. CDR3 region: CASSLSITQGLVLGEAFF. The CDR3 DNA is TGTGCCAGCAGCTTGAGCATAACCCAGGGTCTGGTTCTCGGTGAAGCTTTCTTT.

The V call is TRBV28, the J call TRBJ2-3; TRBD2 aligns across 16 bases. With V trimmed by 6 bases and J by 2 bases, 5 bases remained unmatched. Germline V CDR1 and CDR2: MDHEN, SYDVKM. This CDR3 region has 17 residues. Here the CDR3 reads CASSGTSGGAFTDTQYF. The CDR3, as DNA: TGTGCCAGCAGCGGGACTAGCGGGGGGGCTTTCACAGATACGCAGTATTTT.

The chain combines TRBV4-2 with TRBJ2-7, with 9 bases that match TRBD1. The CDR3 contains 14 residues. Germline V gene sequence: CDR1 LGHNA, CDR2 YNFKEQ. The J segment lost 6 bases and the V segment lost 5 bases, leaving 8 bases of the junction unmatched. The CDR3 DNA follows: TGTGCCAGCAGCAGCCGGGACAGGGAGCTCGAGCAGTACTTC. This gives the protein CASSSRDRELEQYF.

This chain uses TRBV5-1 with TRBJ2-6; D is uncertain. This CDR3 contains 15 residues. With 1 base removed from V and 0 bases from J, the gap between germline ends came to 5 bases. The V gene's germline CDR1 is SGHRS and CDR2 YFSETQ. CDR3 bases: TGCGCCAGCAGCTTGACGGCCTCTGGGGCCAACGTCCTGACTTTC. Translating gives CASSLTASGANVLTF.

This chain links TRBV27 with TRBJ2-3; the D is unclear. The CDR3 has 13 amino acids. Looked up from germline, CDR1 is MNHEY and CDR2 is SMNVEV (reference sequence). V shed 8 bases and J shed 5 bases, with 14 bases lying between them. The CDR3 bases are TGTGCCAGCTGGGTGAAGCAGAGAGATACGCAGTATTTT. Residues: CASWVKQRDTQYF.

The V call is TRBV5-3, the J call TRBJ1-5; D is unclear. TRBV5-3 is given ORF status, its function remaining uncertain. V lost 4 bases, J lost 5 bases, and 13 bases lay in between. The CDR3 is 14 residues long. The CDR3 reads CARSQFFRDQPQHF. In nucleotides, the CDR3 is TGTGCCAGAAGCCAATTCTTCCGTGATCAGCCCCAGCATTTT.

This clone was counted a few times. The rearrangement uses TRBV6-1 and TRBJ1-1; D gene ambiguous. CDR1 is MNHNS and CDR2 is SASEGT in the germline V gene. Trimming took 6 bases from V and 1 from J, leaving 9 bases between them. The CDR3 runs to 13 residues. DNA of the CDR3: TGTGCCAGCAGAGTCCGGGCGAACACTGAAGCTTTCTTT. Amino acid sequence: CASRVRANTEAFF.

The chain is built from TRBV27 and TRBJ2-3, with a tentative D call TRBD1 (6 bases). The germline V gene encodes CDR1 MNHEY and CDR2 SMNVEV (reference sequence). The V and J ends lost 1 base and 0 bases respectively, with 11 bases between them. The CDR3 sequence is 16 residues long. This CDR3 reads CASSLYRATSTDTQYF. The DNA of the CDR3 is TGTGCCAGCAGTTTATACAGGGCTACTAGCACAGATACGCAGTATTTT.

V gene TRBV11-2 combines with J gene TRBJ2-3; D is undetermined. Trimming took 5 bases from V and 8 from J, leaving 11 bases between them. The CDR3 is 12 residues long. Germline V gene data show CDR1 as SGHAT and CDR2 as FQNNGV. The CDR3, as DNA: TGTGCCAGCAGCGTACCCCCCAGTACGCAGTATTTT. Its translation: CASSVPPSTQYF.

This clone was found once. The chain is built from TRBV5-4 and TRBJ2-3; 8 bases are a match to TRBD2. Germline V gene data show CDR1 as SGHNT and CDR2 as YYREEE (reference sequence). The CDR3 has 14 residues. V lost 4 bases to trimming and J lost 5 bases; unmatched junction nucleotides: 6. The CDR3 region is CASSRGLVGDTQYF. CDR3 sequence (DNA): TGTGCCAGCAGCCGGGGACTAGTTGGAGATACGCAGTATTTT.

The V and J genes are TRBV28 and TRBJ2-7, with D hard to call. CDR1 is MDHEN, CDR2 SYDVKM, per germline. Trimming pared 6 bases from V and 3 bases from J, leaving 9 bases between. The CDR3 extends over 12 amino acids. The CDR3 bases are TGTGCCAGCAGCTTGGGCAGCTACGAGCAGTACGTC. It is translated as CASSLGSYEQYV.

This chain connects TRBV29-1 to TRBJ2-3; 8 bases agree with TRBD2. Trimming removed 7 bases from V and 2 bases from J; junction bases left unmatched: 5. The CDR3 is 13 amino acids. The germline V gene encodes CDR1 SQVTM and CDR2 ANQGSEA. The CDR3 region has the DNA TGCAGCGAAGTAGCGGGAAACACAGATACGCAGTATTTT. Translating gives CSEVAGNTDTQYF.

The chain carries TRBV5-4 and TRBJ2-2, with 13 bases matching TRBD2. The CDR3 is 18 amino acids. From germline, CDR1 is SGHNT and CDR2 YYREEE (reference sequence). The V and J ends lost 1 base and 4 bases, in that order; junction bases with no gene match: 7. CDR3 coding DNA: TGTGCCAGCAGCTTGACTAGCGGGAGGGCCTCGGGCACCGGGGAGCTGTTTTTT. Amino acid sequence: CASSLTSGRASGTGELFF.

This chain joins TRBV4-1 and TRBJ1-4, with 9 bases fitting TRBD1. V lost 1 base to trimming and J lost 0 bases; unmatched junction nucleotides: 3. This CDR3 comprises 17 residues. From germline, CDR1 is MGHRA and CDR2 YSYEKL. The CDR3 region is CASSQADRGATNEKLFF. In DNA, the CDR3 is TGCGCCAGCAGCCAAGCGGACAGGGGTGCAACTAATGAAAAACTGTTTTTT.

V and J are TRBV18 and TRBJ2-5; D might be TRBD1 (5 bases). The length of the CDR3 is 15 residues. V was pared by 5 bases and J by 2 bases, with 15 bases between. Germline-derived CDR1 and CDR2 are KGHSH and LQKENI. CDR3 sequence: CASSRNRLIQETQYF. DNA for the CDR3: TGTGCCAGCTCAAGAAACAGGCTGATACAAGAGACCCAGTACTTC.

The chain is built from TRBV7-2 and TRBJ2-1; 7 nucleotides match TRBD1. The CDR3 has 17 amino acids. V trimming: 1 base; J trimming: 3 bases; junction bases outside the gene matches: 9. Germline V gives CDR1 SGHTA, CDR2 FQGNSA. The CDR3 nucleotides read TGTGCCAGCAGCTTAGTTAGTACAGGGGCGAACTACAATGAGCAGTTCTTC. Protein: CASSLVSTGANYNEQFF.

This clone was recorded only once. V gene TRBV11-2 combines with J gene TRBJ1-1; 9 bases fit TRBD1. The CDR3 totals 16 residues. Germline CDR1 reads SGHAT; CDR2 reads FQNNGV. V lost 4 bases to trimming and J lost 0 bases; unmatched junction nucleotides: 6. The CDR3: CASSSYRGQMNTEAFF. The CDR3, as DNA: TGTGCCAGCAGCTCTTACAGGGGGCAGATGAACACTGAAGCTTTCTTT.

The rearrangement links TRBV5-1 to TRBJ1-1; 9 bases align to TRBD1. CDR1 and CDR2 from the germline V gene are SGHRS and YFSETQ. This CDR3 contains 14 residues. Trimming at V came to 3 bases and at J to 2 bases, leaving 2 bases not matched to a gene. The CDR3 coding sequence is TGCGCCAGCAGCTGGGGACAGGGAAACACTGAAGCTTTCTTT. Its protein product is CASSWGQGNTEAFF.

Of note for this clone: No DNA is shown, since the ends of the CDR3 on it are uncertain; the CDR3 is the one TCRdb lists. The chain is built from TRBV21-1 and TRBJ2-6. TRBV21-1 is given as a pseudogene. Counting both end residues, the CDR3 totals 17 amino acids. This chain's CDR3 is CASTTGLFGSGANVLTF.

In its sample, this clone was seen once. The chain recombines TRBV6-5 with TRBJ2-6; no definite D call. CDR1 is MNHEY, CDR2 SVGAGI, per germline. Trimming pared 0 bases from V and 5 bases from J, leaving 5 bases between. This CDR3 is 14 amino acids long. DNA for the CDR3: TGTGCCAGCAGTTACTCGCGGTGGGCCAACGTCCTGACTTTC. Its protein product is CASSYSRWANVLTF.

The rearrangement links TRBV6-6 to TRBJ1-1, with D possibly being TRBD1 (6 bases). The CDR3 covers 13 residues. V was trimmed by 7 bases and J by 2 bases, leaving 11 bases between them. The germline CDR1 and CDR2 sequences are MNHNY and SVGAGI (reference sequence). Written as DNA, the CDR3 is TGTGCCAGCACGCGGGGGCCAAACACTGAAGCTTTCTTT. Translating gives CASTRGPNTEAFF.

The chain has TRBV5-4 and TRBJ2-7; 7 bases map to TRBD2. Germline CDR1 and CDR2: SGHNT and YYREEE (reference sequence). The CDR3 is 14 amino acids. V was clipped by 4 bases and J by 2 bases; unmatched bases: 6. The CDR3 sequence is CASSLGLEPYEQYV. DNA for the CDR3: TGTGCCAGCAGCCTAGGACTAGAACCCTACGAGCAGTACGTC.

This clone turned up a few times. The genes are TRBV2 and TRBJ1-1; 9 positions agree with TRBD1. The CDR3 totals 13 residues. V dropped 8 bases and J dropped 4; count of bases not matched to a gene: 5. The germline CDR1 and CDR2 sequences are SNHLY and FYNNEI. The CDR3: CASRDRASTEAFF. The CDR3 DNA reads TGTGCCAGCCGGGACAGGGCTAGCACTGAAGCTTTCTTT.